This TCR beta chain was sequenced during a study of identical twins. Overall study results and limits: Models predicted too little out-of-frame TCR alpha sharing in monozygotic twins. Weaker excess sharing between twins was seen in beta out-of-frame sequences.

This CDR3 region has 15 residues. Per germline, CDR1 SGHTA and CDR2 FQGNSA. V was cut by 5 bases and J by 0 bases, with 14 bases left in between. As to this clonotype: The antigen is not known.

After template switching added a universal primer site, the resulting cDNA carried unique molecular identifiers. TCRdb processed the 5' RACE reads anew with MiXCR; each CDR3 protein has one entry. Of 700,000 or so distinct CDR3 sequences in the sample, 8% to 9% were seen once. This same sample was also part of a study on yellow fever vaccine responses in identical twins. That work contributes: Twin vaccine T cell responses reportedly seemed partly convergent, partly personalized.

The chain uses TRBV7-2 and TRBJ2-7; perhaps TRBD2 as D (6 bases). Material for sequencing was PBMCs. The source of this sequence is a woman aged 18-35 years in good health. CDR3 protein: CASSPTAGSSYEQYF. CDR3 sequence (DNA): TGTGCCAGCAGCCCTACAGCGGGTAGCTCCTACGAGCAGTACTTC.